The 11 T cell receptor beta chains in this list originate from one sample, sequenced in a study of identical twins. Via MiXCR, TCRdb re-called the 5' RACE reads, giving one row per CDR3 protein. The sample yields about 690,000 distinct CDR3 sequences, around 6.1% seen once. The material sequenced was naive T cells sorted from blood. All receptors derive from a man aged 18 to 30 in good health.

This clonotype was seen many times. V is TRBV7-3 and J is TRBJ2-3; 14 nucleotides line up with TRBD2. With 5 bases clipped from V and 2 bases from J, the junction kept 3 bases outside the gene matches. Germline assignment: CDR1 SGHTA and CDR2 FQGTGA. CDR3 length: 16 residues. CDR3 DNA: TGTGCCAGCAGCCTGGGACTAGCGGGAGACACAGATACGCAGTATTTT. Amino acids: CASSLGLAGDTDTQYF. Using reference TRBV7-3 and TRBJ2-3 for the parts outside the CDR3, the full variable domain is GAGVSQTPSNKVTEKGKYVELRCDPISGHTALYWYRQSLGQGPEFLIYFQGTGAADDSGLPNDRFFAVRPEGSVSTLKIQRTERGDSAVYLCASSLGLAGDTDTQYFGPGTRLTVL.

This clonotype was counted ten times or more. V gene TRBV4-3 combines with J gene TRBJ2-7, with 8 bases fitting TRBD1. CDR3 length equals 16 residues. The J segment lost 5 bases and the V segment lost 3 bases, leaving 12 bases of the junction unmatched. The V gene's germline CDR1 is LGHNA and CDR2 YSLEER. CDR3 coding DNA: TGCGCCAGCAGCCACGCCGTGACAGGGGTGATGAACGAGCAGTACTTC. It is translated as CASSHAVTGVMNEQYF.

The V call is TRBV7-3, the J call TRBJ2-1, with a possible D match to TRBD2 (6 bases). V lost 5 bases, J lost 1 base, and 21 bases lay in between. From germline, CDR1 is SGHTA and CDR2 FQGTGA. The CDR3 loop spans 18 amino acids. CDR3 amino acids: CASSMDTRGTDSYNEQFF. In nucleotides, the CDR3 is TGTGCCAGCAGCATGGACACCCGCGGGACGGATTCCTACAATGAGCAGTTCTTC. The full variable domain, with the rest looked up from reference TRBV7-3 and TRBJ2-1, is GAGVSQTPSNKVTEKGKYVELRCDPISGHTALYWYRQSLGQGPEFLIYFQGTGAADDSGLPNDRFFAVRPEGSVSTLKIQRTERGDSAVYLCASSMDTRGTDSYNEQFFGPGTRLTVL.

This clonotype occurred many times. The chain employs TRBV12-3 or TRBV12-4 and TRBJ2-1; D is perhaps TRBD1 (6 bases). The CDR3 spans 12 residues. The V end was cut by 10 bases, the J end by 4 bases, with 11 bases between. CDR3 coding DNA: TGTGCCACCCAAGACAGGTACAATGAGCAGTTCTTC. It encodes CATQDRYNEQFF.

This CDR3 is CASRGSRGADGNTIYF. CDR3 sequence (DNA): TGTGCCAGCAGAGGCTCCCGGGGGGCCGACGGAAACACCATATATTTT. The rearrangement joins TRBV9 to TRBJ1-3, with D possibly TRBD1 on 6 matching bases. This CDR3 contains 16 residues. The germline V gene has CDR1 SGDLS and CDR2 YYNGEE. The ends were cut back, 5 bases at V and 4 bases at J, with 19 bases in the middle.

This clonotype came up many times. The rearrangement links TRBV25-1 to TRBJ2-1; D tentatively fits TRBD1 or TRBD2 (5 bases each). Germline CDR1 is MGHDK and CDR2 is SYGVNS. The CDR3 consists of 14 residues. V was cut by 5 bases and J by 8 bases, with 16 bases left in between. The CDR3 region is CASSWAGSFDEQFF. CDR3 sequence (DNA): TGTGCCAGCAGTTGGGCAGGGAGTTTCGATGAGCAGTTCTTC.

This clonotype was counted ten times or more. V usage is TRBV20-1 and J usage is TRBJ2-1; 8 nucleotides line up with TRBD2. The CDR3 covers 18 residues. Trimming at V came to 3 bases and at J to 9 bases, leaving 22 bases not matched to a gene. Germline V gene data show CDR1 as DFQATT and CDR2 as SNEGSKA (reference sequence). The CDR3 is CSASRYSGGLGLHSEQFF. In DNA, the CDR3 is TGCAGTGCTAGTAGATACTCGGGGGGACTAGGCCTACATAGTGAGCAGTTCTTC.

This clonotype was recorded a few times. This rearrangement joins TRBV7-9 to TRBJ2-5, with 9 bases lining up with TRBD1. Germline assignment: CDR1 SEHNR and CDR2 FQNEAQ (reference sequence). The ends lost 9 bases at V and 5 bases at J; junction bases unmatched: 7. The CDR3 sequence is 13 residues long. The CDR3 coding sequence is TGTGCCAGTCAGGACAGGGGAGTTGAGACCCAGTACTTC. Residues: CASQDRGVETQYF.

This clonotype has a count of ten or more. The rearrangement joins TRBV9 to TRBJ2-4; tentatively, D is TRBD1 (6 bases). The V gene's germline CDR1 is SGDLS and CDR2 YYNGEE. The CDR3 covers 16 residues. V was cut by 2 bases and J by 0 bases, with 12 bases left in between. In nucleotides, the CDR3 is TGTGCCAGCAGCGTTAAGGGGGTAGGAGCCAAAAACATTCAGTACTTC. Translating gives CASSVKGVGAKNIQYF.

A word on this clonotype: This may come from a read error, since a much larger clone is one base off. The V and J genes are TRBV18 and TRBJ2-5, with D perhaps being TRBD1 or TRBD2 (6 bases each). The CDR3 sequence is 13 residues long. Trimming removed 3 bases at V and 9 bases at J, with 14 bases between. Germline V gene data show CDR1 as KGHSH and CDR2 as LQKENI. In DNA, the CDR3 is TGTGCCAGCTCACCCGGGACAAGGGAGGCCCAGTACTTC. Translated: CASSPGTREAQYF.

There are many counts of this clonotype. CDR3 DNA sequence: TGTGCCAGCAGTTCAAACCCGGGCAGGGGTACGAATTCACCCCTCCACTTT. Its translation: CASSSNPGRGTNSPLHF. V gene TRBV12-3 or TRBV12-4 combines with J gene TRBJ1-6, with TRBD1 as a possible D gene (6 bases). With 4 bases removed from V and 7 bases from J, the gap between germline ends came to 20 bases. This CDR3 spans 17 amino acids.